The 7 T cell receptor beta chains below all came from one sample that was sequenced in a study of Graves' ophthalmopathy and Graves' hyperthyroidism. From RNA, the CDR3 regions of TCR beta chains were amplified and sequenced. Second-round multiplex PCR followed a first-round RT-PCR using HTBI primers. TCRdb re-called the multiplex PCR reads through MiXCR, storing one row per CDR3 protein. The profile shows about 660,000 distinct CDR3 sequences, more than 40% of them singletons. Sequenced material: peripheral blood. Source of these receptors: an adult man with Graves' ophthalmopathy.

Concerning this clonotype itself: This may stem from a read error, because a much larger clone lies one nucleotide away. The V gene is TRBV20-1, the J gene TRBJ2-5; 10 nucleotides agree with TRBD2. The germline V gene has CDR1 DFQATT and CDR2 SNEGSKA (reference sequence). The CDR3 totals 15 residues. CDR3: CSARPIAGGQGTQYF. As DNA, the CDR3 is TGCAGTGCTAGGCCTATAGCGGGGGGACAAGGGACCCAGTACTTC.

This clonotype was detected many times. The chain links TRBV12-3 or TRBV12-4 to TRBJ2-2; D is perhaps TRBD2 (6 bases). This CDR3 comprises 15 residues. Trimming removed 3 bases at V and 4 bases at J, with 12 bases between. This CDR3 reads CASSFRGKGTGELFF. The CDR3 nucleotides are TGTGCCAGCAGTTTCCGGGGGAAAGGCACCGGGGAGCTGTTTTTT.

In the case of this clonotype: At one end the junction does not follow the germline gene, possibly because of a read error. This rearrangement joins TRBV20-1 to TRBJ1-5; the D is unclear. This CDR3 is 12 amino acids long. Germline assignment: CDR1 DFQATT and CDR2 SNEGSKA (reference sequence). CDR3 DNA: TGCAGTGCTAGAGTAGGCAATCGGCCCCAGCATTTT. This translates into CSARVGNRPQHF.

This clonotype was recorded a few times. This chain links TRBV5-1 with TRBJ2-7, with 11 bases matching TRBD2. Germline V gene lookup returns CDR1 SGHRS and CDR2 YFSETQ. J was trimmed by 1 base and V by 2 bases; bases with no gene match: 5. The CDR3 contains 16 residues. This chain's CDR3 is CASSLTASGRSYEQYF. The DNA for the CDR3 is TGCGCCAGCAGCTTAACCGCTAGCGGGAGGTCCTACGAGCAGTACTTC.

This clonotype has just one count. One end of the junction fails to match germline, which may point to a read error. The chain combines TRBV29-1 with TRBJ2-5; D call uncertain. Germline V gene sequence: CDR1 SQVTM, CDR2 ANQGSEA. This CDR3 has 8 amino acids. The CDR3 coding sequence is TGCAGCGTTGATGCCCAGAACTTC. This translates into CSVDAQNF.

The CDR3 is CAISVQRVTDTQYF. The CDR3 nucleotides are TGTGCCATCAGTGTCCAGCGGGTCACAGATACGCAGTATTTT. The V call is TRBV10-3, the J call TRBJ2-3; weak D call: TRBD2 (6 bases). This CDR3 comprises 14 residues. Trimming cost V 4 bases and J 2 bases, with 10 bases left between them. Germline lookup yields CDR1 ENHRY and CDR2 SYGVKD.

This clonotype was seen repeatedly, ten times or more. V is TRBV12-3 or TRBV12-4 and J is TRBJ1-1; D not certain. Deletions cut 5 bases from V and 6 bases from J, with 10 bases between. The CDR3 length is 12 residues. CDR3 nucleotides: TGTGCCAGCAGTCCGACGGACGCTGAAGCTTTCTTT. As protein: CASSPTDAEAFF.